The 14 T cell receptor beta chains presented below share a single source sample, sequenced in a study of CD8 T cells in ankylosing spondylitis. A single record per CDR3 protein comes from TCRdb applying MiXCR to the 5' RACE reads. The sample gives 200,000 to 250,000 distinct CDR3 sequences, about 10% of which show up once; under 7% is in the top ten. The sample consisted of blood, either unsorted or a sorted T cell fraction (not recorded which). The receptors were gathered from a male donor with ankylosing spondylitis or in good health (not recorded which).

This clonotype occurred many times. The CDR3 protein is CASSRSGSNQPQHF. CDR3 sequence (DNA): TGTGCCAGCAGCCGATCCGGGAGCAATCAGCCCCAGCATTTT. The chain uses TRBV12-3 or TRBV12-4 and TRBJ1-5; D uncertain. V was cut by 6 bases and J by 1 base, with 10 bases left in between. The CDR3 is 14 amino acids.

This chain's CDR3 is CASSPPGFTSTDTQYF. DNA of the CDR3: TGTGCCAGCAGTCCCCCTGGCTTTACTAGCACAGATACGCAGTATTTT. The chain uses TRBV28 and TRBJ2-3, with D hard to call. Per germline, CDR1 MDHEN and CDR2 SYDVKM. The V gene lost 5 bases and the J gene lost 0 bases, with 15 bases spanning the gap. CDR3 length: 16 amino acids.

The V and J genes are TRBV14 and TRBJ1-1; 9 nucleotides match TRBD1. The CDR3 extends over 18 amino acids. CDR1 and CDR2 from the germline V gene are SGHDN and FVKESK. V shed 0 bases and J 5 bases; nucleotides not matched to a gene: 13. The CDR3 loop is CASSQDRNHRGRVTEAFF. The DNA for the CDR3 is TGTGCCAGCAGCCAAGATCGTAACCACAGGGGGCGCGTAACTGAAGCTTTCTTT.

This chain links TRBV12-3 or TRBV12-4 with TRBJ1-2, with unresolved D. The V end was cut by 8 bases, the J end by 4 bases, with 14 bases between. The CDR3 covers 13 residues. In nucleotides, the CDR3 is TGTGCCAGCCTCGCAGGAGGGTTCTATGGCTACACCTTC. Translation: CASLAGGFYGYTF.

This clonotype has a handful of counts. The chain joins TRBV15 to TRBJ2-4; D ambiguous. CDR1 and CDR2 (germline): LNHNV, YYDKDF (reference sequence). The CDR3 is 17 amino acids. Deletions cut 1 base from V and 0 bases from J, with 13 bases between. This CDR3 is CATSRVIGGVAKNIQYF. The CDR3 DNA reads as TGTGCCACCAGCAGAGTAATAGGTGGGGTAGCCAAAAACATTCAGTACTTC.

This clonotype was detected a few times. The gene calls are TRBV6-5 and TRBJ1-5, with 9 bases that match TRBD1. Germline CDR1 and CDR2: MNHEY and SVGAGI. CDR3 length: 14 residues. Trimming removed 4 bases from V and 9 bases from J; junction bases left unmatched: 7. CDR3 coding DNA: TGTGCCAGCAGTTCAGGACAGGGGATGCGGCCCCAGCATTTT. This codes for CASSSGQGMRPQHF.

This clonotype was seen at least ten times. The chain recombines TRBV5-1 with TRBJ1-1; possibly TRBD1 for D (5 bases). The germline V gene has CDR1 SGHRS and CDR2 YFSETQ. Deletions cut 5 bases from V and 5 bases from J, with 13 bases between. The CDR3 covers 13 residues. CDR3 in DNA: TGCGCCAGCAGGGACACCTGGCAGACTGAAGCTTTCTTT. This sequence encodes CASRDTWQTEAFF.

This clonotype was observed many times. The gene calls are TRBV21-1 and TRBJ2-7; the table's TRBD1 call for D was not verified on the DNA. TRBV21-1 is assigned pseudogene status. This CDR3 has 15 residues. CDR3 bases: TGTGCCAGCAGCACCCGGACAGGGGAAGTATACGAGCAGTACTTC. It encodes CASSTRTGEVYEQYF.

In this sample, this clonotype turned up a few times. The J gene is TRBJ2-1, the V gene TRBV7-2; TRBD2 matches 9 bases. Per the germline V gene, CDR1 is SGHTA and CDR2 is FQGNSA. The CDR3 is 16 residues long. Germline trimming cut 4 bases from V and 5 bases from J; bases unmatched to any gene: 9. The CDR3: CASSSHSGSLHNEQFF. CDR3 nucleotide sequence: TGTGCCAGCAGCTCCCATAGCGGGAGCCTCCACAATGAGCAGTTCTTC.

The sample holds many counts of this clonotype. This chain uses TRBV4-1 with TRBJ1-2, with a tentative D call TRBD1 (6 bases). V was trimmed by 1 base and J by 8 bases, leaving 14 bases between them. The CDR3 sequence is 14 residues long. Per the germline V gene, CDR1 is MGHRA and CDR2 is YSYEKL. The CDR3 is CASSQVGGRRGYTF. The CDR3 DNA reads TGCGCCAGCAGCCAAGTTGGGGGGCGAAGGGGCTACACCTTC.

The chain uses TRBV10-3 and TRBJ2-1; 7 nucleotides line up with TRBD2. CDR1 ENHRY and CDR2 SYGVKD come from the germline V gene. With V trimmed by 3 bases and J by 5 bases, 16 bases remained unmatched. The CDR3 length is 18 residues. In DNA form, the CDR3 reads TGTGCCATCAGTGATACCTTTTTGATTGGGGACTACGACAATGAGCAGTTCTTC. It is translated as CAISDTFLIGDYDNEQFF.

As regards this clonotype: A read error may explain this, as a much larger clone is one base away. V gene TRBV20-1 combines with J gene TRBJ2-7, with 7 positions matching TRBD1. The CDR3 runs to 15 residues. CDR1 is DFQATT, CDR2 SNEGSKA, per germline (reference sequence). CDR3 protein: CCASRDSPINYEQYF. Written as DNA, the CDR3 is TGCTGTGCCTCAAGGGACAGTCCTATTAATTACGAGCAGTACTTC.

The V gene is TRBV28, the J gene TRBJ2-3; TRBD2 aligns across 8 bases. With V trimmed by 6 bases and J by 3 bases, 11 bases remained unmatched. This CDR3 has 16 amino acids. Germline values: CDR1 MDHEN, CDR2 SYDVKM. CDR3 residues: CASSPIAGSETDTQYF. In DNA, the CDR3 is TGTGCCAGCAGCCCGATAGCGGGATCGGAGACAGATACGCAGTATTTT.

This clonotype was seen many times. This chain joins TRBV29-1 and TRBJ1-5; D unclear. With 4 bases removed from V and 0 bases from J, the gap between germline ends came to 13 bases. Germline lookup yields CDR1 SQVTM and CDR2 ANQGSEA. The CDR3 has 15 residues. CDR3 nucleotides: TGCAGCGTTGCGGGAAGTGCCGCTAGCAATCAGCCCCAGCATTTT. It encodes CSVAGSAASNQPQHF.